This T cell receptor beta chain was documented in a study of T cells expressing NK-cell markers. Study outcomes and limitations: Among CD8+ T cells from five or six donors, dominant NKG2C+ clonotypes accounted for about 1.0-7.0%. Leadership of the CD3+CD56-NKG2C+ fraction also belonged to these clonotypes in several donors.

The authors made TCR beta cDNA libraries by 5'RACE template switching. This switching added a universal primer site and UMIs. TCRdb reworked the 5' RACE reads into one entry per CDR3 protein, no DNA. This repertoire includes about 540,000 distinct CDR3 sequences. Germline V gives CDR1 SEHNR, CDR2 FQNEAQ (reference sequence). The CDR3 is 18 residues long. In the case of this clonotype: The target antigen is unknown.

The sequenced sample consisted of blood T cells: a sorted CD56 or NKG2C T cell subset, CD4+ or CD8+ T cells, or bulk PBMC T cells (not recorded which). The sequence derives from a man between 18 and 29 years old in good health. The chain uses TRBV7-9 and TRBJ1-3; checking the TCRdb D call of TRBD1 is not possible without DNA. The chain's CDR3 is CASSQRRFSDRAGNTIYF.